Listed here are 19 T cell receptor beta chains from one sample, sequenced in a study of control samples from healthy donors and cancer patients. TCRdb keeps only in-frame clones here, not all; method: immunoSEQ multiplex PCR. The top ten hold about 9.2% of the sample, which has roughly 98,000 clones, roughly 78% seen once. Sequences were obtained from blood. The receptors were sampled from a woman in her sixties or seventies in good health.

This clone was detected only a few times. This sequence joins TRBV6-5 and TRBJ1-3; 7 nucleotides line up with TRBD1. Germline V gives CDR1 MNHEY, CDR2 SVGAGI. Losses at the gene ends were 2 bases for V and 4 bases for J; bases not matched to a gene: 2. The CDR3 loop spans 14 amino acids. CDR3 sequence reads: CASSYAGQGNTIYF. In nucleotides, the CDR3 is TGTGCCAGCAGTTACGCGGGACAGGGAAACACCATATATTTT.

The DNA for the CDR3 is TGCAGCGTTGGCTGGACAGAGTTATACAATGAGCAGTTCTTC. Residues: CSVGWTELYNEQFF. The rearrangement links TRBV29-1 to TRBJ2-1; D perhaps matches TRBD1 (6 bases). The germline gives CDR1 SQVTM, CDR2 ANQGSEA. CDR3 length equals 14 residues. The germline V and J ends were trimmed by 4 bases and 4 bases, with 14 bases remaining between them.

V gene TRBV19 combines with J gene TRBJ2-5; maybe TRBD1 (6 bases). There are 13 residues in the CDR3. The germline V and J ends were trimmed by 8 bases and 2 bases, with 12 bases remaining between them. From germline, CDR1 is LNHDA and CDR2 SQIVND (reference sequence). The CDR3 here is CASSSQGQETQYF. CDR3 bases: TGTGCCAGTTCGTCGCAGGGGCAAGAGACCCAGTACTTC.

The V and J genes are TRBV10-2 and TRBJ1-1; TRBD1 matches 7 bases. V trimming: 6 bases; J trimming: 0 bases; junction bases outside the gene matches: 7. The CDR3 has 15 residues. Germline V gene lookup returns CDR1 WSHSY and CDR2 SAAADI. The CDR3 DNA reads TGCGCCAGCAGCGAATGGACAGGCTTGAACACTGAAGCTTTCTTT. Protein sequence: CASSEWTGLNTEAFF.

This clone was counted between two and nine times. This specimen includes other DNA sequences encoding the same CDR3. This sequence joins TRBV5-1 and TRBJ1-2; 8 bases agree with TRBD1. Germline CDR1 is SGHRS and CDR2 is YFSETQ. The CDR3 has 15 residues. Trimming at V came to 0 bases and at J to 6 bases, leaving 7 bases not matched to a gene. CDR3 amino acids: CASSLEQGGSHGYTF. CDR3 bases: TGCGCCAGCAGCTTGGAACAGGGGGGCAGTCATGGCTACACCTTC.

CDR3 DNA: TGCAGCGTTGAAGACGCCCTTACCTACGAGCAGTACTTC. Protein sequence: CSVEDALTYEQYF. The genes are TRBV29-1 and TRBJ2-7; no reliable D call. Germline lookup yields CDR1 SQVTM and CDR2 ANQGSEA. V lost 0 bases and J lost 2, with 8 bases in between. CDR3 size: 13 residues.

The V call is TRBV2, the J call TRBJ2-2, with 9 bases fitting TRBD2. V was pared by 5 bases and J by 6 bases, with 1 base of the junction left unmatched. The CDR3 contains 13 residues. The germline gives CDR1 SNHLY, CDR2 FYNNEI. The CDR3 DNA reads as TGTGCCAGCAGTTTAGCGGGAGCCGGGGAGCTGTTTTTT. Its translation is CASSLAGAGELFF. Combining the CDR3 with reference TRBV2 and TRBJ2-2 gives the whole variable domain EPEVTQTPSHQVTQMGQEVILRCVPISNHLYFYWYRQILGQKVEFLVSFYNNEISEKSEIFDDQFSVERPDGSNFTLKIRSTKLEDSAMYFCASSLAGAGELFFGEGSRLTVL.

In its sample, this clone was seen once. The chain uses TRBV28 and TRBJ2-7; 12 bases agree with TRBD2. Germline CDR1 MDHEN, CDR2 SYDVKM. V was pared by 1 base and J by 3 bases, with 7 bases of the junction left unmatched. The CDR3 sequence is 17 residues long. Written as DNA, the CDR3 is TGTGCCAGCAGTTTATACATGACTAGCGGGAGCGTCTACGAGCAGTACTTC. Its translation: CASSLYMTSGSVYEQYF.

The chain uses TRBV15 and TRBJ2-7, with D perhaps TRBD2 (5 bases). V was cut by 0 bases and J by 4 bases, with 16 bases left in between. Germline V gene lookup returns CDR1 LNHNV and CDR2 YYDKDF (reference sequence). The CDR3 is 16 amino acids. Here the CDR3 reads CATSRDRLGVPYEQYF. In DNA, the CDR3 is TGTGCCACCAGCAGAGATCGTTTGGGAGTCCCGTACGAGCAGTACTTC. Combining the CDR3 with reference TRBV15 and TRBJ2-7 gives the whole variable domain DAMVIQNPRYQVTQFGKPVTLSCSQTLNHNVMYWYQQKSSQAPKLLFHYYDKDFNNEADTPDNFQSRRPNTSFCFLDIRSPGLGDTAMYLCATSRDRLGVPYEQYFGPGTRLTVT.

V gene TRBV18 combines with J gene TRBJ2-1; D gene ambiguous. The CDR3 is made up of 14 amino acids. The germline V gene has CDR1 KGHSH and CDR2 LQKENI. V was cut by 1 base and J by 7 bases, with 11 bases left in between. The CDR3: CASSPRSGPNEQFF. CDR3 bases: TGTGCCAGCTCACCACGGAGTGGGCCAAATGAGCAGTTCTTC.

The V call is TRBV18, the J call TRBJ2-2, with 7 bases that match TRBD1. Germline V gene lookup returns CDR1 KGHSH and CDR2 LQKENI. The CDR3 sequence is 17 residues long. V shed 0 bases and J 4 bases; nucleotides not matched to a gene: 8. The CDR3 here is CASSPPKGAVGTGELFF. CDR3 DNA: TGTGCCAGCTCACCACCGAAGGGGGCGGTAGGCACCGGGGAGCTGTTTTTT.

This clone came up once. The chain joins TRBV9 to TRBJ1-1, with D uncertain. Trimming left V 4 bases short and J 0 bases short, with 7 bases between. CDR1 SGDLS and CDR2 YYNGEE come from the germline V gene. The CDR3 has 13 residues. CDR3 loop: CASSPQVNTEAFF. CDR3 in DNA: TGTGCCAGCAGCCCCCAGGTGAACACTGAAGCTTTCTTT.

The chain links TRBV29-1 to TRBJ2-3; D is perhaps TRBD2 (5 bases). Germline V gene data show CDR1 as SQVTM and CDR2 as ANQGSEA. The CDR3 contains 12 residues. V lost 0 bases to trimming and J lost 6 bases, with 7 bases between them. The CDR3, as DNA: TGCAGCGTTGAAGAGTTAGCGGATACGCAGTATTTT. It codes for CSVEELADTQYF.

The chain employs TRBV19 and TRBJ2-1; 16 nucleotides agree with TRBD2. The CDR3 covers 19 residues. V was clipped by 1 base and J by 4 bases; unmatched bases: 7. CDR1 is LNHDA, CDR2 SQIVND, per germline (reference sequence). The CDR3 is CASSIVGLAGGVLYNEQFF. In DNA form, the CDR3 reads TGTGCCAGTAGTATAGTGGGACTAGCGGGAGGGGTCCTTTACAATGAGCAGTTCTTC.

V and J are TRBV6-4 and TRBJ1-5, with D possibly TRBD1 on 5 matching bases. The CDR3 sequence is 14 residues long. Germline CDR1 and CDR2: MRHNA and SNTAGT. V lost 5 bases and J lost 6, with 14 bases in between. The CDR3 region is CASSQAGWGQPQHF. The CDR3 region has the DNA TGTGCCAGCAGTCAAGCAGGGTGGGGTCAGCCCCAGCATTTT.

The CDR3 here is CASSQSYNEQFF. CDR3 nucleotides: TGTGCCAGCAGCCAGTCCTACAATGAGCAGTTCTTC. The chain uses TRBV5-5 and TRBJ2-1; D not resolved. The CDR3 has 12 amino acids. Looked up from germline, CDR1 is SGHKS and CDR2 is YYEKEE (reference sequence). The V end lost 4 bases, the J end lost 1 base, and 3 bases lay between the germline ends. The full variable domain, rest sourced from reference TRBV5-5 and TRBJ2-1, is DAGVTQSPTHLIKTRGQQVTLRCSPISGHKSVSWYQQVLGQGPQFIFQYYEKEERGRGNFPDRFSARQFPNYSSELNVNALLLGDSALYLCASSQSYNEQFFGPGTRLTVL.

The rearrangement uses TRBV10-1 and TRBJ2-5, with TRBD2 identical over 9 bases. The CDR3 consists of 15 residues. Germline CDR1 and CDR2: WNHNN and SYGVQD (reference sequence). Trimming took 3 bases from V and 1 from J; bases not matched to a gene: 3. The CDR3 protein is CASSDDSGGQETQYF. The DNA for the CDR3 is TGCGCCAGCAGTGATGATAGCGGGGGCCAAGAGACCCAGTACTTC.

V usage is TRBV3-1 (or the pseudogene TRBV3-2) and J usage is TRBJ2-5; D is uncertain. Germline loops: CDR1 LGHDT, CDR2 YNNKEL (reference sequence). CDR3 length: 13 residues. Trimming removed 6 bases at V and 1 base at J, with 9 bases between. The DNA for the CDR3 is TGTGCCAGCAGTCGTAGACCCCAAGAGACCCAGTACTTC. This translates into CASSRRPQETQYF.

This clone has just one count. V usage is TRBV27 and J usage is TRBJ2-7, with D hard to call. Per germline, CDR1 MNHEY and CDR2 SMNVEV (reference sequence). V lost 2 bases to trimming and J lost 2 bases, with 19 bases between them. CDR3 size: 17 residues. DNA of the CDR3: TGTGCCAGCAGTTTAACCGGTCTCTCTACCTTCGCCTACGAGCAGTACTTC. This translates into CASSLTGLSTFAYEQYF.